This T cell receptor (beta chain) was recovered during a study of blood T cells in healthy people across ages (dated by TCRdb to about 2015). Concerning the study at large: Template switching captured roughly one uniquely barcoded TCR beta cDNA molecule per two T cells in model experiments. Age-related changes in TCR beta repertoire diversity were measured in the study by deep sequencing normalized with unique cDNA molecular identifiers. The donors were divided into four age groups: young (average around 16 years), middle-aged (around 41), aged (about 61) and long-lived (82). Using the same blood draw, the study looked at two additional independent replicas of 1 million unique cDNA reads for two donors, one aged 18 to 30 and the other aged 80 or older.

To prepare the library, 5' RACE was applied. Sequencing relied on an Illumina HiSeq 2500. A second roughly 6 to 11 cycle PCR used a sample-barcoded 5' primer and a J-beta primer mix. A template-switch 5' adaptor carrying 12 random nucleotides introduced a unique molecular identifier onto each TCR beta cDNA molecule. Each sample yielded at least 2.5 million CDR3-containing paired-end reads. First-strand cDNA synthesis was performed from all RNA using the Mint cDNA synthesis kit, with priming by a TRBC-specific oligonucleotide. Following uracil-DNA glycosylase treatment, all cDNA underwent a first 18-cycle PCR with the universal primers M1SS and BC2_uni_R. In the authors' own workflow: For normalization, 1 million high-quality reads, each with a distinct molecular identifier, were randomly selected from each sample. Instead of being binned into consensus sequences, reads with shared molecular identifiers were discarded. CDR3 identification, clonotype clustering and error correction used MiTCR with a Q25 quality threshold and the strictest error-elimination algorithm. A nonparametric unseen species model using Euler transformation provided a lower-bound estimate of total TCR beta diversity. TCRdb took the public reads, trimmed them with fastp at Q25, ran MiXCR for clone calling and kept in-frame beta chains. Every entry covers one CDR3 protein and lists the most common genes and DNA from its rows. The V and J calls and clone size come from TCRdb's table, not from the authors' own analysis. A total of about 840,000 distinct CDR3 sequences appear in this sample, approximately 32% of them only once. The ten largest account for around 9.6% of the sample.

The 39 donors, aged roughly 6 to 95 years, were systemically healthy Caucasian individuals from Russia. About 10 milliliters of peripheral blood were collected from each donor into EDTA-treated Vacutainer tubes. PBMCs were isolated by Ficoll-Paque density-gradient centrifugation, with at least 6 million obtained per sample. Trizol reagent was used to extract total RNA from PBMCs, with at least 5.5 micrograms per sample. The percentages of naive CD45RAhigh/CD27high T cells were determined by flow cytometry on a PBMC aliquot from every donor. What the study reported, not specific to this receptor: Since profiling was done on bulk unsorted PBMCs, naive and antigen-experienced compartments could not be conclusively compared. Compared with the aged group, the long-lived group had more naive CD4+ T cells, fewer expanded clones and increased TCR diversity, suggesting age selection. The CMV infection status of donors was not known, potentially confounding age-related changes in expanded clonotypes. Total diversity estimates from one million sequenced T cells were considered lower bounds and underestimates. Observed TCR beta diversity correlated strongly with the percentage of naive T cells measured by flow cytometry. Observed TCR beta diversity per million T cells fell roughly linearly with age, and a significant reduction was already apparent by age around 40.

Germline trimming: 3 bases from V, 1 base from J; junction bases outside gene matches: 2. The germline V gene yields LGHNA for CDR1 and YSLEER for CDR2. Counted from cysteine to phenylalanine, this CDR3 has 16 amino acids. Just the 48-base CDR3 DNA is kept, in frame starting at base 1. In its sample, this clonotype was seen many times. This clone's antigen is unknown. No base-level quality is on record; no much larger clone is a single base apart. The same data also contributed to another study, on T cells of mothers and their children. According to the second study: The donors were nine systemically healthy Caucasian individuals, made up of three mothers and their six children. cDNA synthesis consumed the entire amount of extracted RNA, loaded at 1.5 ug RNA in each 15 ul reaction. In the second PCR, the M1S primer added sample barcodes and 2-4 random nucleotides. More than 8.5 million TCR beta CDR3 reads were obtained from each mother, and about 3 million reads were obtained from each child. TCR recombination output is similarly shaped by thymic selection in related and unrelated pairs, with a minor effect exerted by inherited differences. Normalized repertoire overlap in related mother-child pairs was always slightly higher than in unrelated mother-child pairs, but the difference was never significant. Persistent microchimeric T cell clones were not detected, at a sensitivity of about 90 clones per million clonotypes. In the study, deep NGS was used to compare the TCR beta repertoires of mothers and children, and features distinguishing related mother-child pairs from unrelated individuals were sought. On average, the children were roughly 12 +/- 4 years old, while the mothers were 40 +/- 4 years old. After adapters were ligated using NEBNext reagents, the libraries underwent 100+100 nt paired-end sequencing on an Illumina HiSeq 2000. To prevent cross-contamination, the mother and child libraries were prepared a month apart and were sequenced in separate runs. For each donor, between roughly 500,000 and 2,300,000 distinct TCR beta clonotypes were identified. Naive TCR beta clonotypes were estimated from low-frequency clonotypes matched to each donor's FACS-determined naive share, without sorting.

This sequence uses TRBV4-3 and TRBJ2-3, and TRBD2 aligns with 12 junction nucleotides. This receptor was taken from a woman between 40 and 55 years old in good health. The sequencing input was blood. CDR3 loop: CASSQTSGGGTDTQYF. The DNA sequence reads TGCGCCAGCAGCCAGACTAGCGGGGGAGGCACAGATACGCAGTATTTT.